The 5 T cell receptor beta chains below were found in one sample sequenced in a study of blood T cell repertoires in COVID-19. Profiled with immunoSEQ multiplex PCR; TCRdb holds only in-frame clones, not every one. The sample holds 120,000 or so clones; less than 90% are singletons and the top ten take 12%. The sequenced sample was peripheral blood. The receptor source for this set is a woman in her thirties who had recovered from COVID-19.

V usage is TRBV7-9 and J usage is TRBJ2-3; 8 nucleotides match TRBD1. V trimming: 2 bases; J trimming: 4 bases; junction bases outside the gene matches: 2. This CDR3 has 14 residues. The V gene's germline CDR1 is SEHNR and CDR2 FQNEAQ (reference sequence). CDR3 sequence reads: CASSLSTGADTQYF. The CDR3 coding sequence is TGTGCCAGCAGCTTATCGACAGGGGCAGATACGCAGTATTTT.

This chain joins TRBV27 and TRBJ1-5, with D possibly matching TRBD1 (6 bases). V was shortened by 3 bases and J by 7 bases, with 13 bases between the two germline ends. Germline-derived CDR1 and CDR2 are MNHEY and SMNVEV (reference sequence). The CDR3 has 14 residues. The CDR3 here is CASSFSSQGQPQHF. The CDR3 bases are TGTGCCAGCAGTTTTTCTTCTCAGGGGCAGCCCCAGCATTTT.

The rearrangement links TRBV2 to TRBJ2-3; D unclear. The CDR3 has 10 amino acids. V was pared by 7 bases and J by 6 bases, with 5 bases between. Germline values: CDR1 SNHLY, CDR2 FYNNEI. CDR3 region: CASNSDTQYF. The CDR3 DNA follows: TGTGCCAGCAATAGCGATACGCAGTATTTT.

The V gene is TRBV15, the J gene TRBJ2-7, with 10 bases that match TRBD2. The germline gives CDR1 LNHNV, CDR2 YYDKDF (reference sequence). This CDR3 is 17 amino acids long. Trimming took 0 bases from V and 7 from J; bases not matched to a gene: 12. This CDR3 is CATSRDHPSGSIIEQYF. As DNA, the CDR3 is TGTGCCACCAGCAGAGATCACCCTAGCGGGAGCATAATTGAGCAGTACTTC.

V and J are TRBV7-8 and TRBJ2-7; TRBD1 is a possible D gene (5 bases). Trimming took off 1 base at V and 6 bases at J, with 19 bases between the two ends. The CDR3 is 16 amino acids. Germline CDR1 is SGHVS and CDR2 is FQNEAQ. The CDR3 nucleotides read TGTGCCAGCAGCTTAGGTGGAATGGGCAGGGTCTTCGAGCAGTACTTC. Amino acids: CASSLGGMGRVFEQYF.